One T cell receptor beta chain is described in this entry. Its specificity is unknown. This PCR relied on a set of 60 Vbeta primers and 13 Jbeta primers. Libraries were prepared by immunoSEQ multiplex PCR; TCRdb keeps only in-frame clonotypes and omits some of them. Counted here are 100,000 to 150,000 clones, around 74% occurring once; the ten biggest clones make up under 6.5%. This CDR3 contains 15 residues. After removal of 1 base from V and 7 bases from J, the junction contained 6 bases not matched to a gene. Germline lookup yields CDR1 MGHRA and CDR2 YSYEKL. These data are taken from a study of cytomegalovirus exposure and HLA in healthy donors. Study results and limitations: Reportedly, a later analysis found an Asian-associated ancestry cluster had fewer N-insertions than the roughly 630-donor mean. Roughly uniform depth of sequencing across donors was assumed in presence/absence analyses. TCR beta sequences reportedly predicted most subjects' HLA-A and HLA-B alleles accurately.

The V call is TRBV4-1, the J call TRBJ1-2; 10 nucleotides align to TRBD1. What was sequenced was PBMCs. The source is a woman aged 45-60 years in good health and CMV-seropositive. The CDR3 sequence: CASSQAGQGFAGYTF. The DNA for the CDR3 is TGCGCCAGCAGCCAAGCGGGACAGGGGTTTGCTGGCTACACCTTC.